A selection of T cell receptor beta chains follows, all from one sample in a study of blood T cell repertoires in COVID-19. Libraries were prepared by immunoSEQ multiplex PCR; TCRdb keeps only in-frame clonotypes and omits some of them. The table shows about 120,000 clones, with around 79% occurring only once. Sequenced material: peripheral blood. The source of these receptors is a man aged 50 or older with acute or convalescent COVID-19. Each CDR3 is given with its conserved first and last residue. The D gene is left open where the match is weak. Some rows have no size entry. The others give once, few or many, or a class for an expanded clone.

V,D,size,J,DNA,CDR3
TRBV7-3,NA,NA,TRBJ1-1,TGTGCCAGCAGCTTACGGAGGGTAGGGTCTACTGAAGCTTTCTTT,CASSLRRVGSTEAFF
TRBV3-1/TRBV3-2,TRBD1,NA,TRBJ2-7,TGTGCCAGCAGCCCGACAGGGGGCTGGAGCGAGCAGTACTTC,CASSPTGGWSEQYF
TRBV27,NA,NA,TRBJ2-1,TGTGCCAGCAGTCCGACAGGCAAATCCTACAATGAGCAGTTCTTC,CASSPTGKSYNEQFF
TRBV3-1/TRBV3-2,TRBD2,NA,TRBJ2-7,TGTGCCAGCAGCCAGGGGACTAGCGGGAGGGGGTACGAGCAGTACTTC,CASSQGTSGRGYEQYF
TRBV29-1,TRBD2,NA,TRBJ2-7,TGCAGCGTTGAAGGTAGCGGGAGGGATTACGAGCAGTACTTC,CSVEGSGRDYEQYF
TRBV4-1,NA,NA,TRBJ1-3,TGCGCCAGCAGCCAATTTGCAGGGGCAGGAAACACCATATATTTT,CASSQFAGAGNTIYF
TRBV28,NA,once,TRBJ1-2,TGTGCCAGCAGTTACCATCCGGGGGTCGAGAACTATGGCTACACCTTC,CASSYHPGVENYGYTF
TRBV10-1,TRBD2,NA,TRBJ2-2,TGCGCCAGCAGTGAGTCGGACCCCTGGACTAGCGGGCCCGGGGAGCTGTTTTTT,CASSESDPWTSGPGELFF
TRBV5-1,NA,many,TRBJ2-7,TGCGCCAGCAGCTTAGCTCCTACCTACGAGCAGTACTTC,CASSLAPTYEQYF
TRBV7-9,TRBD1,NA,TRBJ2-1,TGTGCCAGCAGCGGACGGACAGGGAACTACAATGAGCAGTTCTTC,CASSGRTGNYNEQFF
TRBV6-5,TRBD1,few,TRBJ2-7,TGTGCCAGCAGTTACGACAGGGGACGGGCCGAGCAGTACTTC,CASSYDRGRAEQYF
TRBV4-1,TRBD1,NA,TRBJ2-5,TGCGCCAGCAGCCAAACCGGGACAGGGGGAGAGACCCAGTACTTC,CASSQTGTGGETQYF
TRBV19,TRBD1,NA,TRBJ1-2,TGTGCCAGTAGATGGGGACAGGGGGAAGGCTACACCTTC,CASRWGQGEGYTF
TRBV5-1,TRBD1,many,TRBJ1-1,TGCGCCAGCAGCCCCCAGGGGGCTGAGAACACTGAAGCTTTCTTT,CASSPQGAENTEAFF
TRBV9,NA,few,TRBJ1-1,TGTGCCAGCAGCGTCCTTACAGACACTGAAGCTTTCTTT,CASSVLTDTEAFF
TRBV7-9,NA,NA,TRBJ1-4,TGTGCCAGCAGCTTATACTCCCTTAATGAAAAACTGTTTTTT,CASSLYSLNEKLFF
TRBV18,TRBD2,NA,TRBJ2-7,TGTGCCAGCACGCCGGGGGGAGGGGACTACGAGCAGTACTTC,CASTPGGGDYEQYF
TRBV29-1,TRBD2,many,TRBJ2-7,TGCAGCGCGTACGAATATAGCGGGAGGCGCGAGCAGTACTTC,CSAYEYSGRREQYF
TRBV28,TRBD2,NA,TRBJ2-7,TGTGCCAGCAGCACTACTAGCGCCCCCTACGAGCAGTACTTC,CASSTTSAPYEQYF
TRBV5-8,TRBD1,NA,TRBJ1-5,TGTGCCAGCAGCCAAGGGACGGCAGGGGGGTACCCCCGGCAGCCCCAGCATTTT,CASSQGTAGGYPRQPQHF
TRBV5-1,TRBD1,few,TRBJ2-5,TGCGCCAGCAGCCAGGGACAGGGAGTCGAGACCCAGTACTTC,CASSQGQGVETQYF
TRBV9,NA,once,TRBJ2-1,TGTGCCAGCAGCGACAATCCCGGGACTCCGAGGGAGCAGTTCTTC,CASSDNPGTPREQFF
TRBV2,NA,NA,TRBJ1-5,TGTGCCAGCAGGAGGGAGGGAACTCAGCCCCAGCATTTT,CASRREGTQPQHF
TRBV7-8,NA,NA,TRBJ2-7,TGTGCCAGCAGCTTAGGTGGCAGGGCGGTCCACGAGCAGTACTTC,CASSLGGRAVHEQYF
TRBV18,NA,NA,TRBJ1-1,TGTGCCAGCTCACCATTGGCGGTTGACACTGAAGCTTTCTTT,CASSPLAVDTEAFF
TRBV5-6,NA,NA,TRBJ2-3,TGTGCCAGCAGTTTGTGGGCGGGTGTTAAGGATACGCAGTATTTT,CASSLWAGVKDTQYF